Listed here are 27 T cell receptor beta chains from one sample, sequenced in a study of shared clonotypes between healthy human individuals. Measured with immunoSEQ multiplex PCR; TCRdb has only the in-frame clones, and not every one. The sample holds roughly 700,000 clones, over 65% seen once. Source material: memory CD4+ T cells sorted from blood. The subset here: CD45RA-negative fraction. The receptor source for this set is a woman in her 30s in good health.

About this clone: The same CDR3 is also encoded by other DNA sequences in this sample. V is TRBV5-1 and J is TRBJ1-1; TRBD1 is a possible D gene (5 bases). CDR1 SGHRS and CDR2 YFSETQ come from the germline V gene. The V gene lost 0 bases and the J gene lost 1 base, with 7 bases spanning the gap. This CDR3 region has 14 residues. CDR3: CASSLDTGNTEAFF. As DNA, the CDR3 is TGCGCCAGCAGCTTGGATACAGGGAACACTGAAGCTTTCTTT.

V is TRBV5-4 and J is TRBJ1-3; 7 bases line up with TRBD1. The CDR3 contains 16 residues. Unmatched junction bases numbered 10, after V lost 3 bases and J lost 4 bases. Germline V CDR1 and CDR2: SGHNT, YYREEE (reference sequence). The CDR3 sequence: CASSYAGGSAGNTIYF. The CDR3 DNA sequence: TGTGCCAGCAGCTACGCAGGGGGGTCTGCCGGAAACACCATATATTTT.

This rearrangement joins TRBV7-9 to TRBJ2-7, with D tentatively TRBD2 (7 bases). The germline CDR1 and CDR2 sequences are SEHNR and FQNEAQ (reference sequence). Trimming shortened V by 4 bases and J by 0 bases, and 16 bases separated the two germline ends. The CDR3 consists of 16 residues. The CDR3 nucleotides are TGTGCCAGCAGCTCCCCGGGGAGGGGGTCCTCCTACGAGCAGTACTTC. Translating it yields CASSSPGRGSSYEQYF.

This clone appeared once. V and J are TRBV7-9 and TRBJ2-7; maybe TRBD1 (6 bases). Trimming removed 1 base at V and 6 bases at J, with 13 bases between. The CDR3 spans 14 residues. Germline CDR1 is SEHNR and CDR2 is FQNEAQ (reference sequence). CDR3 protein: CASSLGQGRAEQYF. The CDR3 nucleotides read TGTGCCAGCAGCTTAGGGCAGGGGAGAGCCGAGCAGTACTTC. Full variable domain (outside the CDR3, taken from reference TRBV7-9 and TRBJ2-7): DTGVSQNPRHKITKRGQNVTFRCDPISEHNRLYWYRQTLGQGPEFLTYFQNEAQLEKSRLLSDRFSAERPKGSFSTLEIQRTEQGDSAMYLCASSLGQGRAEQYFGPGTRLTVT.

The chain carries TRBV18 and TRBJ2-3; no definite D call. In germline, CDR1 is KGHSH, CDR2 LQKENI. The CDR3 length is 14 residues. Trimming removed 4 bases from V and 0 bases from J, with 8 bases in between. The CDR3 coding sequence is TGTGCCAGCTCACGAATCAGCAGCACAGATACGCAGTATTTT. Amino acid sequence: CASSRISSTDTQYF.

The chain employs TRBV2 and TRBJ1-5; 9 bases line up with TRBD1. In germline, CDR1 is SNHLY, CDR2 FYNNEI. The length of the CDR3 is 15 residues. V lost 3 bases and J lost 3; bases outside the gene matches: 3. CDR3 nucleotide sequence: TGTGCCAGCAGTGATGGACAGGGGTCCAATCAGCCCCAGCATTTT. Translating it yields CASSDGQGSNQPQHF.

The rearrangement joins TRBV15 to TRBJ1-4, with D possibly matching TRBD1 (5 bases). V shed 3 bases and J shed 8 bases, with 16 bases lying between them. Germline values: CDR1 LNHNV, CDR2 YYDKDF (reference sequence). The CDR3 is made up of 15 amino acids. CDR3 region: CATSSATGGGEKLFF. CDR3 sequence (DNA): TGTGCCACCAGCAGTGCCACAGGCGGTGGAGAAAAACTGTTTTTT.

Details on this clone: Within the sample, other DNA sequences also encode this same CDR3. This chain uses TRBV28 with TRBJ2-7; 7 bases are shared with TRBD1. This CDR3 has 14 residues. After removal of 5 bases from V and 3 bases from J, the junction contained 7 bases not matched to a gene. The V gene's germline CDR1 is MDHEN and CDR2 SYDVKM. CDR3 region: CASSGTPGGYEQYF. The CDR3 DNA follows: TGTGCCAGCAGTGGGACCCCAGGGGGCTACGAGCAGTACTTC. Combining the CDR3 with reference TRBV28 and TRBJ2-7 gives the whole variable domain DVKVTQSSRYLVKRTGEKVFLECVQDMDHENMFWYRQDPGLGLRLIYFSYDVKMKEKGDIPEGYSVSREKKERFSLILESASTNQTSMYLCASSGTPGGYEQYFGPGTRLTVT.

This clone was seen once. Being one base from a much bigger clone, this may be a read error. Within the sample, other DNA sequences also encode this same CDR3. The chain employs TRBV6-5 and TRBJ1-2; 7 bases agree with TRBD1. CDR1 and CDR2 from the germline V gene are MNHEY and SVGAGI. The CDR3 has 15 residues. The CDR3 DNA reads TGTGCCAGCAGCCTGACAGGGCGAGCTAATTATGGCTACACCTTC. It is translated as CASSLTGRANYGYTF.

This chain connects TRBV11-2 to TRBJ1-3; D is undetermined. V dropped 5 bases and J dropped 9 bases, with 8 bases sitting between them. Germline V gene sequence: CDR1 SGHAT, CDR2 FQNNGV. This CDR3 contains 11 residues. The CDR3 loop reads CASSPRLTIYF. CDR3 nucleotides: TGTGCCAGCAGCCCCCGGCTCACCATATATTTT.

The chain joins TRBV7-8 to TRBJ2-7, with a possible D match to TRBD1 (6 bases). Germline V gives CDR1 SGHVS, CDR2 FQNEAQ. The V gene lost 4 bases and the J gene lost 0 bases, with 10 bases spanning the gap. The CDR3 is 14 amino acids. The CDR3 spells CASSSNRASYEQYF. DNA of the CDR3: TGTGCCAGCAGCTCAAACAGGGCCTCCTACGAGCAGTACTTC.

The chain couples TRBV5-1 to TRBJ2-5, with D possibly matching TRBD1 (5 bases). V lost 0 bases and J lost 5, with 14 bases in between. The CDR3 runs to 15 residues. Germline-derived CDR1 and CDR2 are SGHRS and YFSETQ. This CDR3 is CASSLAQGSFETQYF. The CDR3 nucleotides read TGCGCCAGCAGCTTGGCCCAGGGCTCCTTCGAGACCCAGTACTTC.

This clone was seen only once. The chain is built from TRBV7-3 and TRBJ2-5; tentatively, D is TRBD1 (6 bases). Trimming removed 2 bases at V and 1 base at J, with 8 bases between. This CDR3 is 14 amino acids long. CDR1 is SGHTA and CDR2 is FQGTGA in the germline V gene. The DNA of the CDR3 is TGTGCCAGCAGCTTACAGGGGTCCCAAGAGACCCAGTACTTC. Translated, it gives CASSLQGSQETQYF.

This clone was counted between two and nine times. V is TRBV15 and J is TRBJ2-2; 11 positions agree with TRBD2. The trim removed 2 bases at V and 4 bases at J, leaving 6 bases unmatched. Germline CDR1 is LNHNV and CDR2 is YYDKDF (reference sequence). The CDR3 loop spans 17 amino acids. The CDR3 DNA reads TGTGCCACCAGCAGACCTCTAGCGGGAGGTACCACCGGGGAGCTGTTTTTT. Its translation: CATSRPLAGGTTGELFF.

The CDR3 DNA follows: TGTGCCAGCTCCCTTTTCGTAGACGAGCAGTACTTC. The encoded protein is CASSLFVDEQYF. V and J are TRBV18 and TRBJ2-7; D is undetermined. Germline CDR1 is KGHSH and CDR2 is LQKENI. CDR3 length: 12 residues. Trimming cost V 6 bases and J 5 bases, with 11 bases left between them.

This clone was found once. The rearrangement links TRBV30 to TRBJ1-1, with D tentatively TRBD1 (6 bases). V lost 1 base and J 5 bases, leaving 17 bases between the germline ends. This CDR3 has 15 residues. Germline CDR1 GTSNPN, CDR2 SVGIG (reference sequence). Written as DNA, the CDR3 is TGTGCCTGGAGTGATCCGAGTACAGGGCAAACTGAAGCTTTCTTT. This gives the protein CAWSDPSTGQTEAFF.

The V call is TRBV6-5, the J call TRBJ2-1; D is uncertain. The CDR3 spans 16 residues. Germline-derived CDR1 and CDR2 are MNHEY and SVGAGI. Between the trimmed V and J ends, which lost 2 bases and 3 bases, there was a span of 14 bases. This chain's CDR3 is CASSYIAGRSYNEQFF. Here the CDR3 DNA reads TGTGCCAGCAGTTACATTGCTGGACGGAGCTACAATGAGCAGTTCTTC.

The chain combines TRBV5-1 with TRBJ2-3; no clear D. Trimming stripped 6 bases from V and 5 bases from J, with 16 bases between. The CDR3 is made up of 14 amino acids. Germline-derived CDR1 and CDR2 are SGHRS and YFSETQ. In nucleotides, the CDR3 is TGCGCCAGCACCCCCTCTCCGGGCAGAGATACGCAGTATTTT. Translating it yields CASTPSPGRDTQYF.

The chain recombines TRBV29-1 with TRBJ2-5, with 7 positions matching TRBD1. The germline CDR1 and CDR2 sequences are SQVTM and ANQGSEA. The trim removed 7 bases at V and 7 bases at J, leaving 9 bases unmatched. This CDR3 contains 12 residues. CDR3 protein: CSDGTAQGTQYF. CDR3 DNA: TGCAGCGACGGGACAGCACAGGGGACCCAGTACTTC.

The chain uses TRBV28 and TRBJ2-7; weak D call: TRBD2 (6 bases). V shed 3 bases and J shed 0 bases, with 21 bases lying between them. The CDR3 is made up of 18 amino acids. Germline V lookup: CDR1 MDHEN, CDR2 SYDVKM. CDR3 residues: CASSLVARRGILSYEQYF. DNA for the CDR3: TGTGCCAGCAGTTTGGTAGCGAGGAGGGGAATCCTCTCCTACGAGCAGTACTTC.

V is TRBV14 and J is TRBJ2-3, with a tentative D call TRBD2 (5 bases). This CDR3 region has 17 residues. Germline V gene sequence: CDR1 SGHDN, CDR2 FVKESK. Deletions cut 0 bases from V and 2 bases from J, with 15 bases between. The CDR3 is CASSQDGRQRFTDTQYF. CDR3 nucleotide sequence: TGTGCCAGCAGCCAAGATGGGCGGCAGCGGTTCACAGATACGCAGTATTTT.

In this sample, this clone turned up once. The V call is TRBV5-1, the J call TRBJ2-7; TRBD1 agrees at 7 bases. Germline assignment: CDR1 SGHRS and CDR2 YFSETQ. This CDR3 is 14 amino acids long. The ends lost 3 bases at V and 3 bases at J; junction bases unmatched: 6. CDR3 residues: CASSWTGDIYEQYF. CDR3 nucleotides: TGCGCCAGCAGCTGGACAGGAGATATCTACGAGCAGTACTTC.

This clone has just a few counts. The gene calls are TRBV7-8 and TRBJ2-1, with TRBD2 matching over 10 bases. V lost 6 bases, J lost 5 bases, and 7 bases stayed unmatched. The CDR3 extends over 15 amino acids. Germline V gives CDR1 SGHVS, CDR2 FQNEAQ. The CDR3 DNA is TGTGCCAGCAGTTTCGCCGGACTAGCGGACAATGAGCAGTTCTTC. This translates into CASSFAGLADNEQFF.

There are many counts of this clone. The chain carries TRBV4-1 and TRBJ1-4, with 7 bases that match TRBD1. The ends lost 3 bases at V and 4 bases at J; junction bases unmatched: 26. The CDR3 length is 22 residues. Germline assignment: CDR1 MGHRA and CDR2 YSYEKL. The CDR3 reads CASSQYRIRGQTTTTGNEKLFF. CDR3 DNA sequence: TGCGCCAGCAGCCAGTACCGAATTAGGGGACAGACGACAACCACGGGTAATGAAAAACTGTTTTTT.

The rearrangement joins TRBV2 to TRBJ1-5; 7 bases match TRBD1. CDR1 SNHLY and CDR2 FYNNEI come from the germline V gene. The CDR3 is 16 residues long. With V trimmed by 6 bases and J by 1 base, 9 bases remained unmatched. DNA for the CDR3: TGTGCCAGCAGCCAAACTGGGGACAGCAGCAATCAGCCCCAGCATTTT. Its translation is CASSQTGDSSNQPQHF.

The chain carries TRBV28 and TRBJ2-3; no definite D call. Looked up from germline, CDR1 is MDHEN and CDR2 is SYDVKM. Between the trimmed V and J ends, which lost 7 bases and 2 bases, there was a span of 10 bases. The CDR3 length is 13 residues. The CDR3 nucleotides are TGTGCCAGCACTATATTCTCCACAGATACGCAGTATTTT. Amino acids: CASTIFSTDTQYF. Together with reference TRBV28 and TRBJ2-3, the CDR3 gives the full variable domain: DVKVTQSSRYLVKRTGEKVFLECVQDMDHENMFWYRQDPGLGLRLIYFSYDVKMKEKGDIPEGYSVSREKKERFSLILESASTNQTSMYLCASTIFSTDTQYFGPGTRLTVL.

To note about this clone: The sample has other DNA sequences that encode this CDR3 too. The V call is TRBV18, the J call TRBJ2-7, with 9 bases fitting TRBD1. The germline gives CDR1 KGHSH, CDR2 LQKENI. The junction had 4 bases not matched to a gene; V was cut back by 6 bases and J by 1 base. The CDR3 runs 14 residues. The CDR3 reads CASSPGTGSYEQYF. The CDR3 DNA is TGTGCCAGCTCCCCTGGGACAGGGTCCTACGAGCAGTACTTC.